A single sample gave rise to the 3 T cell receptor beta chains below, sequenced in a study of PD-1 blockade in mismatch repair-deficient tumors. Libraries were prepared by immunoSEQ multiplex PCR; TCRdb keeps only in-frame clonotypes and omits some of them. The table has under 150,000 clones, 88% seen once. Source: peripheral blood, taken 72 weeks after starting pembrolizumab. Source of these receptors: an adult with mismatch repair-deficient cancer.

The genes are TRBV6-5 and TRBJ2-1; TRBD2 agrees at 9 bases. The CDR3 is made up of 15 amino acids. V was pared by 0 bases and J by 9 bases, with 6 bases of the junction left unmatched. Germline CDR1 MNHEY, CDR2 SVGAGI. The CDR3 sequence: CASSYSPSGISEQFF. The CDR3 region has the DNA TGTGCCAGCAGTTACTCGCCTAGCGGGATAAGTGAGCAGTTCTTC.

The rearrangement joins TRBV4-3 to TRBJ2-5; no definite D call. The DNA end favors TRBJ2-7, so the J call may be wrong. The CDR3 is 13 amino acids. CDR1 LGHNA and CDR2 YSLEER come from the germline V gene. As DNA, the CDR3 is TGCGCCAGCAGCCACCTACTAAACTACGAGCAGTACTTC. It yields the protein CASSHLLNYEQYF.

The chain joins TRBV19 to TRBJ2-3, with 9 bases matching TRBD2. This CDR3 region has 15 residues. Germline V gene lookup returns CDR1 LNHDA and CDR2 SQIVND (reference sequence). The junction had 7 bases not matched to a gene; V was cut back by 4 bases and J by 5 bases. The CDR3 DNA reads as TGTGCCAGTAGTAATGGCGGGAGGGCCGAAGATACGCAGTATTTT. Amino acid sequence: CASSNGGRAEDTQYF. Using reference TRBV19 and TRBJ2-3 for the parts outside the CDR3, the full variable domain is DGGITQSPKYLFRKEGQNVTLSCEQNLNHDAMYWYRQDPGQGLRLIYYSQIVNDFQKGDIAEGYSVSREKKESFPLTVTSAQKNPTAFYLCASSNGGRAEDTQYFGPGTRLTVL.